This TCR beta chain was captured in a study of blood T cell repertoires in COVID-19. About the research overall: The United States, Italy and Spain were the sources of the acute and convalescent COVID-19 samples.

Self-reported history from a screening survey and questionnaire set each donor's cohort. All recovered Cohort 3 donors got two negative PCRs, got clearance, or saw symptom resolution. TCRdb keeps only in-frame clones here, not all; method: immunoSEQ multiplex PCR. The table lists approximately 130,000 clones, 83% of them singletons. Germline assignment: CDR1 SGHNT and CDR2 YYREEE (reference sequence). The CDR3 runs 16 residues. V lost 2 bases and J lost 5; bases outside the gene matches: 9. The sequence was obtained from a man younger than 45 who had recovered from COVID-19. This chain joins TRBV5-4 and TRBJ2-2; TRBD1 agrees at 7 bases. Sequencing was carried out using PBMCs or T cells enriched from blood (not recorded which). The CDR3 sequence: CASSLKTGDSTGELFF. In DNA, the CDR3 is TGTGCCAGCAGCTTAAAAACAGGGGATAGTACCGGGGAGCTGTTTTTT.